These T cell receptor beta chains were read from a single sample in a study of T cell responses to AZD1222 COVID-19 vaccine. Sequencing used immunoSEQ multiplex PCR; TCRdb keeps in-frame clones, though not all of them. This sample has about 160,000 clones, with around 93% found just once. The specimen comprised peripheral blood, sampled on day 0 of AZD1222 vaccination. The receptors were gathered from an adult in good health. Both conserved end residues are part of each CDR3. The D gene is left open where the match is weak. The size of a clone is reported for some rows only, either as once, few or many, or as a class for expanded clones.

CDR3nt: TGTGCCAGCAGGTCATTGAACCTCTCTGGAAACACCATATATTTT
CDR3aa: CASRSLNLSGNTIYF
j_gene: TRBJ1-3
d_gene: -
abundance: -
v_gene: TRBV27

CDR3nt: TGTGCCAGCAGCCATTCCCCAGGACAGGGAAAAGAGACCCAGTACTTC
CDR3aa: CASSHSPGQGKETQYF
j_gene: TRBJ2-5
d_gene: TRBD1
abundance: -
v_gene: TRBV3-1/TRBV3-2

CDR3nt: TGTGCCAGCAGCCAGCCAGTGGGAGGGGTCGACACTGAAGCTTTCTTT
CDR3aa: CASSQPVGGVDTEAFF
j_gene: TRBJ1-1
d_gene: -
abundance: once
v_gene: TRBV5-4

CDR3nt: TGTGCCAGCGGGAGTAGTGGCTATGGCTACACCTTC
CDR3aa: CASGSSGYGYTF
j_gene: TRBJ1-2
d_gene: -
abundance: once
v_gene: TRBV19

CDR3nt: TGTGCCTGGAATATACACAGTGGGGCTGAAGCTTTCTTT
CDR3aa: CAWNIHSGAEAFF
j_gene: TRBJ1-1
d_gene: -
abundance: few
v_gene: TRBV30

CDR3nt: TGTGCCAGCAGTTTTAGCGGGAGGAATGGCGAGCAGTACTTC
CDR3aa: CASSFSGRNGEQYF
j_gene: TRBJ2-7
d_gene: TRBD2
abundance: once
v_gene: TRBV6-2/TRBV6-3

CDR3nt: TGTGCCAGCTCCCCGGGGAGGGACACTGAAGCTTTCTTT
CDR3aa: CASSPGRDTEAFF
j_gene: TRBJ1-1
d_gene: -
abundance: -
v_gene: TRBV18

CDR3nt: TGCAGCGCTTCACAGGGGGCAGACTACGAGCAGTACTTC
CDR3aa: CSASQGADYEQYF
j_gene: TRBJ2-7
d_gene: TRBD1
abundance: -
v_gene: TRBV29-1

CDR3nt: TGTGCCTGGAATCAGGGACTCCTGAACACTGAAGCTTTCTTT
CDR3aa: CAWNQGLLNTEAFF
j_gene: TRBJ1-1
d_gene: -
abundance: -
v_gene: TRBV30

CDR3nt: TGTGCCAGCAGTTACTCGACAGGAGCGAACACCGGGGAGCTGTTTTTT
CDR3aa: CASSYSTGANTGELFF
j_gene: TRBJ2-2
d_gene: -
abundance: -
v_gene: TRBV6-5

CDR3nt: TGTGCCAGCAGCTGGGACAGTCGGTACACTGAAGCTTTCTTT
CDR3aa: CASSWDSRYTEAFF
j_gene: TRBJ1-1
d_gene: TRBD1
abundance: once
v_gene: TRBV5-4

CDR3nt: TGCAGCGGTGGGGACAGGGGGCGTAAGGGCAATCAGCCCCAGCATTTT
CDR3aa: CSGGDRGRKGNQPQHF
j_gene: TRBJ1-5
d_gene: TRBD1
abundance: -
v_gene: TRBV29-1

CDR3nt: TGTGCCAGCAGCACAGGGCACCACGGCTCCTATAATTCACCCCTCCACTTT
CDR3aa: CASSTGHHGSYNSPLHF
j_gene: TRBJ1-6
d_gene: -
abundance: -
v_gene: TRBV21-1

CDR3nt: TGTGCCAGCAGACAAACTAGCGGGACAAACACAGATACGCAGTATTTT
CDR3aa: CASRQTSGTNTDTQYF
j_gene: TRBJ2-3
d_gene: TRBD2
abundance: -
v_gene: TRBV2

CDR3nt: TGTGCCACCAGCAGCCTGCACGACTTCCCGGGACTAGCGGGATCGTACGAGCAGTACTTC
CDR3aa: CATSSLHDFPGLAGSYEQYF
j_gene: TRBJ2-7
d_gene: TRBD2
abundance: -
v_gene: TRBV15

CDR3nt: TGTGCCTGGAGTCCATTGGACAGGCCGAATGGCTACACCTTC
CDR3aa: CAWSPLDRPNGYTF
j_gene: TRBJ1-2
d_gene: TRBD1
abundance: once
v_gene: TRBV30

CDR3nt: TGTGCCAGCAGCTCACGGACTAGCGGTTTCACAGATACGCAGTATTTT
CDR3aa: CASSSRTSGFTDTQYF
j_gene: TRBJ2-3
d_gene: TRBD2
abundance: -
v_gene: TRBV13

CDR3nt: TGTGCCAGCAGCCTCGTCGGTGGTGAGCCCCAGCATTTT
CDR3aa: CASSLVGGEPQHF
j_gene: TRBJ1-5
d_gene: -
abundance: -
v_gene: TRBV7-8

CDR3nt: TGTGCCAGCACCTCCCGAAGGGAAACCTACGAGCAGTACTTC
CDR3aa: CASTSRRETYEQYF
j_gene: TRBJ2-7
d_gene: -
abundance: -
v_gene: TRBV28

CDR3nt: TGTGCCAGTGACAGGGGGCAACGAGAGGCTTTCTTT
CDR3aa: CASDRGQREAFF
j_gene: TRBJ1-1
d_gene: TRBD1
abundance: -
v_gene: TRBV19

CDR3nt: TGTGCCAGCAGCCGGGGACTAGATTACAATGAGCAGTTCTTC
CDR3aa: CASSRGLDYNEQFF
j_gene: TRBJ2-1
d_gene: TRBD2
abundance: -
v_gene: TRBV5-4

CDR3nt: TGTGCCAGCATCTACCGCAGGGACACTGAAGCTTTCTTT
CDR3aa: CASIYRRDTEAFF
j_gene: TRBJ1-1
d_gene: -
abundance: few
v_gene: TRBV7-2

CDR3nt: TGTGCCAGCAGCTCCACGTCGGTCATGAACACTGAAGCTTTCTTT
CDR3aa: CASSSTSVMNTEAFF
j_gene: TRBJ1-1
d_gene: -
abundance: -
v_gene: TRBV11-2

CDR3nt: TGTGCCAGCAGCGTTGACATAACTGAAGCTTTCTTT
CDR3aa: CASSVDITEAFF
j_gene: TRBJ1-1
d_gene: -
abundance: -
v_gene: TRBV7-2

CDR3nt: TGTGCCAGCAGCTTAAACTCAGGGCCTGGAACCGGGGAGCTGTTTTTT
CDR3aa: CASSLNSGPGTGELFF
j_gene: TRBJ2-2
d_gene: -
abundance: -
v_gene: TRBV5-5

CDR3nt: TGCGCCAGCAGCCAATCGCGGAAGGGCCCTGAAGCTTTCTTT
CDR3aa: CASSQSRKGPEAFF
j_gene: TRBJ1-1
d_gene: -
abundance: -
v_gene: TRBV4-3

CDR3nt: TGTGCCAGCTCGCCCGGGACAGGGTTTCTGGGAGATACGCAGTATTTT
CDR3aa: CASSPGTGFLGDTQYF
j_gene: TRBJ2-3
d_gene: TRBD1
abundance: -
v_gene: TRBV18

CDR3nt: TGTGCCAGTAGTATTTATTGGTCGGTGAACACAGCGAACACCGGGGAGCTGTTTTTT
CDR3aa: CASSIYWSVNTANTGELFF
j_gene: TRBJ2-2
d_gene: -
abundance: -
v_gene: TRBV19

CDR3nt: TGTGCCACCAGCAAGGACAGGGGGCTTTACACCTTC
CDR3aa: CATSKDRGLYTF
j_gene: TRBJ1-2
d_gene: TRBD1
abundance: -
v_gene: TRBV15

CDR3nt: TGCGCCAGCAGCCAGTACGAGCAGGGGAGCGGCTACACCTTC
CDR3aa: CASSQYEQGSGYTF
j_gene: TRBJ1-2
d_gene: -
abundance: -
v_gene: TRBV4-3

CDR3nt: TGTGCCGGAGGTGGGTCCTACGAGCAGTACTTC
CDR3aa: CAGGGSYEQYF
j_gene: TRBJ2-7
d_gene: -
abundance: once
v_gene: TRBV7-9

CDR3nt: TGCGCCAGCAGCTTGTGGGGACAGGGAGTAGAGACCCAGTACTTC
CDR3aa: CASSLWGQGVETQYF
j_gene: TRBJ2-5
d_gene: TRBD1
abundance: -
v_gene: TRBV5-1

CDR3nt: TGTGCCAGCAGATTCCGACATTCTGCGCACTATGGCTACACCTTC
CDR3aa: CASRFRHSAHYGYTF
j_gene: TRBJ1-2
d_gene: -
abundance: -
v_gene: TRBV6-5

CDR3nt: TGTGCCAGCAGCGTAGCTCTTAACACTGAAGCTTTCTTT
CDR3aa: CASSVALNTEAFF
j_gene: TRBJ1-1
d_gene: -
abundance: -
v_gene: TRBV9

CDR3nt: TGTGCCAGCAGTTACTCGACGGAGGAATGGAGCTCCTACAATGAGCAGTTCTTC
CDR3aa: CASSYSTEEWSSYNEQFF
j_gene: TRBJ2-1
d_gene: -
abundance: -
v_gene: TRBV6-2/TRBV6-3

CDR3nt: TGTGCCAGTACACGGAGTGGGGGACCCAATCAGCCCCAGCATTTT
CDR3aa: CASTRSGGPNQPQHF
j_gene: TRBJ1-5
d_gene: -
abundance: -
v_gene: TRBV19

CDR3nt: TGTGCCAGCAGCCAAAGGACATTGTCCTACGAGCAGTACTTC
CDR3aa: CASSQRTLSYEQYF
j_gene: TRBJ2-7
d_gene: -
abundance: -
v_gene: TRBV3-1/TRBV3-2

CDR3nt: TGCGCCAGCAGCGCTAGCGGACCGGACAATGAGCAGTTCTTC
CDR3aa: CASSASGPDNEQFF
j_gene: TRBJ2-1
d_gene: TRBD2
abundance: -
v_gene: TRBV5-1

CDR3nt: TGTGCCAGCAGTTCGGGACAGACATACGAGCAGTACTTC
CDR3aa: CASSSGQTYEQYF
j_gene: TRBJ2-7
d_gene: TRBD1
abundance: -
v_gene: TRBV12-3/TRBV12-4

CDR3nt: TGTGCCAGCAGCGTAGCTGAGGGGGAGGTATGGGGCTACACCTTC
CDR3aa: CASSVAEGEVWGYTF
j_gene: TRBJ1-2
d_gene: -
abundance: -
v_gene: TRBV9

CDR3nt: TGTGCCAGCAGTTCAACGGGACTAGGGTCCGGGGAGCTGTTTTTT
CDR3aa: CASSSTGLGSGELFF
j_gene: TRBJ2-2
d_gene: TRBD2
abundance: -
v_gene: TRBV6-4

CDR3nt: TGTGCCAGCAGTTACCGGACAGGGGGCATCTATGGCTACACCTTC
CDR3aa: CASSYRTGGIYGYTF
j_gene: TRBJ1-2
d_gene: TRBD1
abundance: -
v_gene: TRBV6-2/TRBV6-3

CDR3nt: TGTGCCAGCACCCGGACAGGGCGGGGTGGAAACACCATATATTTT
CDR3aa: CASTRTGRGGNTIYF
j_gene: TRBJ1-3
d_gene: TRBD1
abundance: -
v_gene: TRBV5-4

CDR3nt: TGTGCCAGCAGTTTAGATCCCCTTCTAAACACTGAAGCTTTCTTT
CDR3aa: CASSLDPLLNTEAFF
j_gene: TRBJ1-1
d_gene: -
abundance: -
v_gene: TRBV28

CDR3nt: TGTGCCAGCAGTCAAAACCAGGGAGAGGGCACAGATACGCAGTATTTT
CDR3aa: CASSQNQGEGTDTQYF
j_gene: TRBJ2-3
d_gene: -
abundance: -
v_gene: TRBV5-4